These 11 T cell receptor beta chains came from one sample sequenced in a study of post-analysis software for immune sequencing data. Broader study findings: In patients, four to six TRBV segments were more frequent than in controls, with TRBV5-6, TRBV5-1 and TRBV20-1 among them.

The TCR beta cDNA libraries contained unique molecular identifiers. A single record per CDR3 protein comes from TCRdb applying MiXCR to the PCR reads. The sample holds hundreds of thousands of distinct CDR3 sequences, roughly 27% seen once. Their antigens are not known. Specimen: blood. The receptors here all came from a girl aged 5 to 17 with multiple sclerosis.

In this sample, this clonotype turned up a few times. The V and J genes are TRBV5-1 and TRBJ1-2; perhaps TRBD1 as D (6 bases). The V and J ends lost 4 bases and 4 bases respectively, with 17 bases between them. Germline CDR1 and CDR2: SGHRS and YFSETQ. The CDR3 is 15 amino acids. The CDR3 is CASSPADSSGYGYTF. For the CDR3, the DNA is TGCGCCAGCAGCCCGGCGGACAGTTCCGGCTATGGCTACACCTTC.

This clonotype was seen a handful of times. The chain has TRBV20-1 and TRBJ1-5; no definite D call. Germline V gene data show CDR1 as DFQATT and CDR2 as SNEGSKA (reference sequence). Trimming stripped 2 bases from V and 0 bases from J, with 11 bases between. The CDR3 length is 15 residues. CDR3 sequence (DNA): TGCAGTGCTAGACCCTCGACATATAGCAATCAGCCCCAGCATTTT. It translates to CSARPSTYSNQPQHF.

The chain is built from TRBV4-1 and TRBJ1-2; 7 nucleotides match TRBD1. Germline CDR1 MGHRA, CDR2 YSYEKL. The CDR3 sequence is 15 residues long. V shed 4 bases, J shed 2 bases, and the junction held 7 bases outside the gene matches. The CDR3 nucleotides read TGCGCCAGCAGCCTACTGACAGGGAAAAACTATGGCTACACCTTC. Its protein product is CASSLLTGKNYGYTF.

V and J are TRBV29-1 and TRBJ2-3, with D possibly TRBD1 on 6 matching bases. CDR1 is SQVTM and CDR2 is ANQGSEA in the germline V gene. The ends were cut back, 7 bases at V and 3 bases at J, with 11 bases in the middle. This CDR3 spans 12 amino acids. The CDR3 loop reads CSDRGGTDTQYF. CDR3 coding DNA: TGCAGCGACCGAGGGGGAACAGATACGCAGTATTTT.

Concerning this clonotype itself: The junction differs from germline at one of its ends, possibly a read error. The chain joins TRBV29-1 to TRBJ2-3; either TRBD1 or TRBD2 may supply D (6 bases each). Germline-derived CDR1 and CDR2 are SQVTM and ANQGSEA. The CDR3 has 19 amino acids. The CDR3 bases are TGCAGCGTTGATTGGAGGGCAGGGTTTGACCCCAGGGGAACAGATATGCAGTATTTT. Amino acid sequence: CSVDWRAGFDPRGTDMQYF.

This clonotype was observed a few times. The rearrangement uses TRBV18 and TRBJ1-4; unclear D gene. Per the germline V gene, CDR1 is KGHSH and CDR2 is LQKENI. The CDR3 runs to 15 residues. V lost 0 bases and J lost 8, with 13 bases in between. The CDR3 DNA reads TGTGCCAGCTCACCACCGTCCCCCGGGAGGGAAAAACTGTTTTTT. It specifies CASSPPSPGREKLFF.

This clonotype was picked up many times. This chain links TRBV29-1 with TRBJ2-3; 9 bases are a match to TRBD2. Trimming took 1 base from V and 0 from J; bases not matched to a gene: 2. The CDR3 is 15 amino acids. Per the germline V gene, CDR1 is SQVTM and CDR2 is ANQGSEA. CDR3 residues: CSVEAREGSTDTQYF. As DNA, the CDR3 is TGCAGCGTTGAAGCGCGGGAGGGTAGCACAGATACGCAGTATTTT.

The sample holds a few counts of this clonotype. The chain recombines TRBV27 with TRBJ2-1; D tentatively fits TRBD1 or TRBD2 (5 bases each). The ends were cut back, 8 bases at V and 0 bases at J, with 14 bases in the middle. Germline V gives CDR1 MNHEY, CDR2 SMNVEV (reference sequence). The CDR3 totals 15 residues. The CDR3 region is CASRRDPDSYNEQFF. The CDR3 region has the DNA TGTGCCAGCCGCCGGGACCCCGACTCCTACAATGAGCAGTTCTTC.

This clonotype was seen only a few times. V usage is TRBV20-1 and J usage is TRBJ1-5; maybe TRBD1 (6 bases). The V and J ends lost 0 bases and 5 bases respectively, with 17 bases between them. CDR3 length: 16 amino acids. The V gene's germline CDR1 is DFQATT and CDR2 SNEGSKA (reference sequence). CDR3 bases: TGCAGTGCTAGAGATAGGGGGGCAGGGTGGTATCAGCCCCAGCATTTT. Translated, it gives CSARDRGAGWYQPQHF.

This clonotype was seen a single time. One end of the junction does not line up with germline, which may come from a read error. The rearrangement links TRBV5-1 to TRBJ2-3; perhaps TRBD2 as D (6 bases). The CDR3 is 15 residues long. CDR1 is SGHRS and CDR2 is YFSETQ in the germline V gene. CDR3 nucleotides: TGCGCCAGCAGCTTGGGGGGAGGCAGCATAGATACGCAGTATTTT. It codes for CASSLGGGSIDTQYF.

The rearrangement uses TRBV29-1 and TRBJ2-3; 11 nucleotides align to TRBD2. CDR1 is SQVTM and CDR2 is ANQGSEA in the germline V gene. The CDR3 consists of 14 residues. The CDR3 DNA is TGCAGTGTCCGACTAGCGGGGATCACAGATACGCAGTATTTT. Translated: CSVRLAGITDTQYF.